These T cell receptor beta chains were read from a single sample in a study of blood T cell repertoires in COVID-19. Profiling relied on immunoSEQ multiplex PCR, and the TCRdb table lists in-frame clones only, not all of them. The data contain 200,000 to 250,000 clones, about 80% of them singletons. The sample comprised peripheral blood. These receptors came from an elderly woman with COVID-19, enrolled during active disease. CDR3s include the opening cysteine and the closing phenylalanine or tryptophan. Each record gives: CDR3 length, J gene, V gene, D gene, clone size, CDR3 protein, CDR3 DNA. A D gene is named only where the DNA matches it firmly. Size tells how often a clone was seen (once, few, many) or the class of an expanded clone, and some rows leave it out.

len: 16
j_gene: TRBJ2-7
v_gene: TRBV3-1/TRBV3-2
d_gene: TRBD2
abundance: -
CDR3aa: CASSPQRASGGYEQYF
CDR3nt: TGTGCCAGCAGCCCACAGAGGGCTAGCGGGGGCTACGAGCAGTACTTC

len: 11
j_gene: TRBJ1-2
v_gene: TRBV6-5
d_gene: -
abundance: -
CDR3aa: CASREGGGYTF
CDR3nt: TGTGCCAGCAGGGAGGGAGGTGGCTACACCTTC

len: 13
j_gene: TRBJ1-1
v_gene: TRBV19
d_gene: -
abundance: -
CDR3aa: CASRGPGGTEAFF
CDR3nt: TGTGCCAGTAGGGGCCCGGGGGGCACTGAAGCTTTCTTT

len: 15
j_gene: TRBJ1-4
v_gene: TRBV6-5
d_gene: -
abundance: -
CDR3aa: CASSSRGSGDEKLFF
CDR3nt: TGTGCCAGCAGCTCAAGGGGTTCCGGCGATGAAAAACTGTTTTTT

len: 13
j_gene: TRBJ2-7
v_gene: TRBV28
d_gene: TRBD2
abundance: -
CDR3aa: CASSSTAGYEQYF
CDR3nt: TGTGCCAGCAGTTCCACAGCGGGGTACGAGCAGTACTTC

len: 15
j_gene: TRBJ1-5
v_gene: TRBV6-4
d_gene: TRBD1
abundance: -
CDR3aa: CASRQDRAVRLPQHF
CDR3nt: TGTGCCAGCAGACAGGACAGGGCGGTAAGGCTGCCCCAGCATTTT

len: 16
j_gene: TRBJ2-2
v_gene: TRBV5-5
d_gene: TRBD2
abundance: once
CDR3aa: CASNGLAGGYTGELFF
CDR3nt: TGTGCCAGCAACGGACTAGCGGGCGGCTACACCGGGGAGCTGTTTTTT

len: 14
j_gene: TRBJ1-5
v_gene: TRBV25-1
d_gene: TRBD1
abundance: -
CDR3aa: CASSDRGSNQPQHF
CDR3nt: TGTGCCAGCAGTGACAGGGGGAGCAATCAGCCCCAGCATTTT

len: 15
j_gene: TRBJ1-1
v_gene: TRBV6-5
d_gene: TRBD1
abundance: once
CDR3aa: CASTQGASMNTEAFF
CDR3nt: TGTGCCAGTACCCAGGGGGCCTCCATGAACACTGAAGCTTTCTTT

len: 15
j_gene: TRBJ1-1
v_gene: TRBV6-5
d_gene: -
abundance: -
CDR3aa: CASSYSHPGSTEAFF
CDR3nt: TGTGCCAGCAGTTACTCTCACCCTGGGAGTACTGAAGCTTTCTTT

len: 15
j_gene: TRBJ2-1
v_gene: TRBV18
d_gene: -
abundance: -
CDR3aa: CASSPAGGAWNEQFF
CDR3nt: TGTGCCAGCTCACCGGCGGGCGGGGCGTGGAATGAGCAGTTCTTC

len: 17
j_gene: TRBJ2-1
v_gene: TRBV4-1
d_gene: TRBD2
abundance: -
CDR3aa: CASSPILRELSDNEQFF
CDR3nt: TGCGCCAGCAGCCCCATATTGCGGGAGTTATCGGACAATGAGCAGTTCTTC

len: 17
j_gene: TRBJ2-5
v_gene: TRBV24-1
d_gene: TRBD2
abundance: -
CDR3aa: CATSDPVSGRRQETQYF
CDR3nt: TGTGCCACCAGTGACCCTGTGAGCGGGAGGAGGCAAGAGACCCAGTACTTC

len: 16
j_gene: TRBJ1-2
v_gene: TRBV7-8
d_gene: -
abundance: -
CDR3aa: CASSSTTDPGLGGYTF
CDR3nt: TGTGCCAGCAGCTCAACAACCGACCCGGGATTAGGTGGCTACACCTTC

len: 17
j_gene: TRBJ2-2
v_gene: TRBV5-4
d_gene: TRBD2
abundance: -
CDR3aa: CASSLARGGSGTGELFF
CDR3nt: TGTGCCAGCAGCTTGGCTCGGGGAGGGAGCGGGACCGGGGAGCTGTTTTTT

len: 16
j_gene: TRBJ2-1
v_gene: TRBV29-1
d_gene: -
abundance: -
CDR3aa: CSVEDLSKSSYNEQFF
CDR3nt: TGCAGCGTTGAAGATCTGAGTAAAAGCTCCTACAATGAGCAGTTCTTC

len: 18
j_gene: TRBJ1-4
v_gene: TRBV5-1
d_gene: TRBD1
abundance: once
CDR3aa: CASSGGTGAWATNEKLFF
CDR3nt: TGCGCCAGCAGCGGCGGGACAGGGGCTTGGGCAACTAATGAAAAACTGTTTTTT

len: 14
j_gene: TRBJ1-4
v_gene: TRBV7-2
d_gene: -
abundance: -
CDR3aa: CASSHVGGDEKLFF
CDR3nt: TGTGCCAGCAGCCACGTCGGAGGGGATGAAAAACTGTTTTTT

len: 13
j_gene: TRBJ2-5
v_gene: TRBV3-1/TRBV3-2
d_gene: TRBD2
abundance: -
CDR3aa: CASSQSGGETQYF
CDR3nt: TGTGCCAGCAGCCAGTCCGGGGGGGAGACCCAGTACTTC

len: 14
j_gene: TRBJ2-5
v_gene: TRBV10-3
d_gene: TRBD1
abundance: once
CDR3aa: CAISEGTGQETQYF
CDR3nt: TGTGCCATCAGTGAGGGGACAGGTCAAGAGACCCAGTACTTC

len: 15
j_gene: TRBJ1-1
v_gene: TRBV19
d_gene: -
abundance: -
CDR3aa: CASSIGDISNTEAFF
CDR3nt: TGTGCCAGTAGTATAGGGGACATCTCGAACACTGAAGCTTTCTTT

len: 16
j_gene: TRBJ1-1
v_gene: TRBV7-2
d_gene: -
abundance: -
CDR3aa: CASSLVNPRVNTEAFF
CDR3nt: TGTGCCAGCAGCTTAGTCAATCCCAGGGTGAACACTGAAGCTTTCTTT

len: 15
j_gene: TRBJ2-2
v_gene: TRBV5-1
d_gene: -
abundance: -
CDR3aa: CASRLDGVNTGELFF
CDR3nt: TGCGCCAGCAGACTAGACGGGGTAAACACCGGGGAGCTGTTTTTT

len: 13
j_gene: TRBJ1-3
v_gene: TRBV5-1
d_gene: -
abundance: -
CDR3aa: CASQQGSGNTIYF
CDR3nt: TGCGCCAGTCAACAGGGATCAGGAAACACCATATATTTT

len: 14
j_gene: TRBJ2-7
v_gene: TRBV2
d_gene: TRBD1
abundance: -
CDR3aa: CASRMVNRGREQYF
CDR3nt: TGTGCCAGCAGGATGGTTAACAGGGGGCGAGAGCAGTACTTC

len: 18
j_gene: TRBJ2-6
v_gene: TRBV5-1
d_gene: -
abundance: -
CDR3aa: CASSPGQEILSGANVLTF
CDR3nt: TGCGCCAGCAGCCCGGGACAAGAAATTCTATCTGGGGCCAACGTCCTGACTTTC

len: 13
j_gene: TRBJ2-3
v_gene: TRBV14
d_gene: TRBD2
abundance: -
CDR3aa: CASGTGLANTQYF
CDR3nt: TGTGCCAGCGGGACGGGACTAGCTAATACGCAGTATTTT

len: 13
j_gene: TRBJ1-4
v_gene: TRBV28
d_gene: -
abundance: once
CDR3aa: CASSLGLHEKLFF
CDR3nt: TGTGCCAGCAGTTTGGGGCTACATGAAAAACTGTTTTTT

len: 17
j_gene: TRBJ2-1
v_gene: TRBV9
d_gene: TRBD2
abundance: once
CDR3aa: CASSIAGSGGEYNEQFF
CDR3nt: TGTGCCAGCAGCATCGCGGGGAGCGGGGGGGAATACAATGAGCAGTTCTTC

len: 15
j_gene: TRBJ2-1
v_gene: TRBV5-1
d_gene: TRBD2
abundance: -
CDR3aa: CASSLGLADYNEQFF
CDR3nt: TGCGCCAGCAGCCTCGGACTAGCGGATTACAATGAGCAGTTCTTC

len: 14
j_gene: TRBJ2-2
v_gene: TRBV25-1
d_gene: -
abundance: -
CDR3aa: CASTRGAGTGELFF
CDR3nt: TGTGCCAGCACCCGGGGGGCCGGAACCGGGGAGCTGTTTTTT

len: 15
j_gene: TRBJ1-1
v_gene: TRBV7-9
d_gene: TRBD1
abundance: -
CDR3aa: CASSGQGTISTEAFF
CDR3nt: TGTGCCAGCAGCGGACAGGGAACCATCTCCACTGAAGCTTTCTTT

len: 17
j_gene: TRBJ1-3
v_gene: TRBV11-2
d_gene: TRBD1
abundance: -
CDR3aa: CASSLGSGTGVPDTIYF
CDR3nt: TGTGCCAGCAGCTTGGGATCCGGGACAGGGGTCCCGGACACCATATATTTT

len: 15
j_gene: TRBJ1-2
v_gene: TRBV28
d_gene: TRBD1
abundance: few
CDR3aa: CASSSQGASNYGYTF
CDR3nt: TGTGCCAGCAGTTCCCAGGGGGCGAGTAACTATGGCTACACCTTC

len: 15
j_gene: TRBJ2-3
v_gene: TRBV2
d_gene: TRBD1
abundance: -
CDR3aa: CASRPGDRLSPGGYF
CDR3nt: TGTGCCAGCAGGCCGGGGGACAGGCTTTCTCCCGGGGGGTATTTT

len: 16
j_gene: TRBJ2-7
v_gene: TRBV2
d_gene: TRBD1
abundance: -
CDR3aa: CASTRMGTGSSYEQYF
CDR3nt: TGTGCCAGCACCAGAATGGGGACAGGGAGCTCCTACGAGCAGTACTTC

len: 16
j_gene: TRBJ1-5
v_gene: TRBV19
d_gene: -
abundance: -
CDR3aa: CASCRGTGYSNQPQHF
CDR3nt: TGTGCCAGCTGCAGGGGAACGGGCTATAGCAATCAGCCCCAGCATTTT

len: 15
j_gene: TRBJ2-1
v_gene: TRBV2
d_gene: -
abundance: -
CDR3aa: CASSEATRGGAEQFF
CDR3nt: TGTGCCAGCAGTGAAGCGACCCGGGGTGGCGCTGAGCAGTTCTTC

len: 14
j_gene: TRBJ1-2
v_gene: TRBV9
d_gene: -
abundance: -
CDR3aa: CASSPGQSRSSYTF
CDR3nt: TGTGCCAGCAGCCCCGGACAGTCGCGGTCTAGCTACACCTTC

len: 15
j_gene: TRBJ1-1
v_gene: TRBV2
d_gene: TRBD1
abundance: -
CDR3aa: CASSESGQGMSEAFF
CDR3nt: TGTGCCAGCAGTGAAAGCGGACAGGGGATGTCTGAAGCTTTCTTT

len: 16
j_gene: TRBJ1-6
v_gene: TRBV28
d_gene: -
abundance: few
CDR3aa: CASSLPSRSANSPLHF
CDR3nt: TGTGCCAGCAGTTTACCGTCGCGGTCCGCCAATTCACCCCTCCACTTT

len: 17
j_gene: TRBJ2-2
v_gene: TRBV5-1
d_gene: TRBD1
abundance: -
CDR3aa: CASNTFWTGGDTGELFF
CDR3nt: TGCGCCAGCAACACCTTCTGGACAGGGGGAGACACCGGGGAGCTGTTTTTT

len: 13
j_gene: TRBJ1-2
v_gene: TRBV5-4
d_gene: -
abundance: -
CDR3aa: CASSLGEPASYTF
CDR3nt: TGTGCCAGCAGCTTGGGCGAGCCCGCTAGCTACACCTTC

len: 14
j_gene: TRBJ1-1
v_gene: TRBV7-8
d_gene: -
abundance: few
CDR3aa: CASSLSGLNTEAFF
CDR3nt: TGTGCCAGCAGCTTATCAGGCTTGAACACTGAAGCTTTCTTT

len: 14
j_gene: TRBJ1-2
v_gene: TRBV27
d_gene: TRBD1
abundance: -
CDR3aa: CASRQRTGGGGYTF
CDR3nt: TGTGCCAGCAGGCAGCGGACAGGGGGTGGTGGCTACACCTTC

len: 16
j_gene: TRBJ2-3
v_gene: TRBV24-1
d_gene: TRBD1
abundance: once
CDR3aa: CATSPRDRRYTDTQYF
CDR3nt: TGTGCCACCAGTCCTAGGGACAGGAGATACACAGATACGCAGTATTTT

len: 14
j_gene: TRBJ1-1
v_gene: TRBV3-1/TRBV3-2
d_gene: -
abundance: -
CDR3aa: CASSQGQKNTEAFF
CDR3nt: TGTGCCAGCAGCCAAGGACAGAAGAACACTGAAGCTTTCTTT

len: 15
j_gene: TRBJ2-7
v_gene: TRBV6-6
d_gene: -
abundance: -
CDR3aa: CASINGRGPFYEQYF
CDR3nt: TGTGCCAGCATCAACGGGAGGGGGCCCTTCTACGAGCAGTACTTC

len: 16
j_gene: TRBJ2-5
v_gene: TRBV3-1/TRBV3-2
d_gene: -
abundance: once
CDR3aa: CASSVRGAGQQETQYF
CDR3nt: TGTGCCAGCAGCGTTCGGGGGGCGGGGCAGCAAGAGACCCAGTACTTC

len: 14
j_gene: TRBJ2-5
v_gene: TRBV15
d_gene: TRBD2
abundance: -
CDR3aa: CATANRGGQETQYF
CDR3nt: TGTGCCACCGCTAATCGGGGGGGGCAAGAGACCCAGTACTTC

len: 14
j_gene: TRBJ1-4
v_gene: TRBV4-1
d_gene: TRBD1
abundance: -
CDR3aa: CASRYDRGGEKLFF
CDR3nt: TGCGCCAGCAGATATGACAGGGGTGGCGAAAAACTGTTTTTT

len: 14
j_gene: TRBJ2-1
v_gene: TRBV10-3
d_gene: TRBD2
abundance: few
CDR3aa: CAIKQLAGYNEQFF
CDR3nt: TGTGCCATAAAGCAACTAGCGGGATACAATGAGCAGTTCTTC

len: 15
j_gene: TRBJ2-3
v_gene: TRBV5-1
d_gene: TRBD2
abundance: once
CDR3aa: CASRSGSGSADTQYF
CDR3nt: TGCGCCAGCAGGAGTGGGAGCGGGAGCGCCGATACGCAGTATTTT

len: 16
j_gene: TRBJ2-3
v_gene: TRBV5-1
d_gene: TRBD2
abundance: -
CDR3aa: CASSLGTSGSADTQYF
CDR3nt: TGCGCCAGCAGCTTGGGAACTAGCGGGAGTGCTGATACGCAGTATTTT

len: 14
j_gene: TRBJ1-5
v_gene: TRBV28
d_gene: -
abundance: -
CDR3aa: CASSLLGTNQPQHF
CDR3nt: TGTGCCAGCAGTTTACTGGGCACCAATCAGCCCCAGCATTTT